This is a list of T cell receptor beta chains from one sample in a study of CD8+ T cells in alopecia areata. TCRdb's copy holds only in-frame clones and misses some; the assay was immunoSEQ multiplex PCR. Among 110,000 to 150,000 clones listed, around 51% were seen once. Material: CD4+ T cells sorted from blood, obtained at week 0. These receptors originate from a human donor with alopecia areata. Each CDR3 is given with its conserved first and last residue. Each record gives: CDR3 length, V gene, D gene, clone size, J gene, CDR3 protein, CDR3 DNA. D genes are given only for firm matches. Rows give clone size only sometimes, using once, few, many, or a class for an expanded clone.

12	TRBV30	-	-	TRBJ1-2	CAWTISADGYTF	TGTGCCTGGACTATCTCGGCCGATGGCTACACCTTC
11	TRBV10-3	-	-	TRBJ2-7	CAISESGEQYF	TGTGCCATCAGTGAGTCTGGCGAGCAGTACTTC
14	TRBV11-1	-	few	TRBJ2-5	CASSLFQGRETQYF	TGTGCCAGCAGCCTCTTCCAGGGACGCGAGACCCAGTACTTC
10	TRBV29-1	-	-	TRBJ2-1	CSVSHNEQFF	TGCAGCGTTAGTCACAATGAGCAGTTCTTC
12	TRBV29-1	-	many	TRBJ2-1	CSAGPLGNEQFF	TGCAGCGCTGGACCCTTAGGGAATGAGCAGTTCTTC
14	TRBV30	TRBD1	-	TRBJ2-2	CAWSYGQGAGELFF	TGTGCCTGGAGCTATGGACAGGGAGCCGGGGAGCTGTTTTTT
11	TRBV29-1	-	-	TRBJ2-5	CSVEVKGPQYF	TGCAGCGTTGAAGTTAAGGGGCCCCAGTACTTC
14	TRBV30	TRBD2	-	TRBJ2-2	CAWKAGVGTGELFF	TGTGCCTGGAAAGCGGGAGTTGGTACCGGGGAGCTGTTTTTT
17	TRBV2	TRBD1	-	TRBJ1-5	CASSEMGQGARNQPQHF	TGTGCCAGCAGTGAAATGGGACAGGGGGCTCGCAATCAGCCCCAGCATTTT
16	TRBV4-3	TRBD1	few	TRBJ1-4	CASSQGWTGGGEKLFF	TGCGCCAGCAGCCAAGGATGGACAGGAGGGGGTGAAAAACTGTTTTTT
13	TRBV6-6	TRBD2	-	TRBJ2-3	CATMGGYTDTQYF	TGTGCCACCATGGGGGGGTACACAGATACGCAGTATTTT
13	TRBV29-1	-	-	TRBJ2-3	CSVASLFTDTQYF	TGCAGCGTTGCGAGCCTCTTCACAGATACGCAGTATTTT
14	TRBV30	-	few	TRBJ1-2	CAWKSRITTLGYTF	TGTGCCTGGAAGTCGAGGATTACGACCCTTGGCTACACCTTC
13	TRBV2	-	-	TRBJ1-2	CASSERGLYGYTF	TGTGCCAGCAGTGAAAGGGGCCTCTATGGCTACACCTTC
14	TRBV4-1	-	-	TRBJ1-2	CASSETENLYGYTF	TGCGCCAGCAGCGAGACAGAGAACCTCTATGGCTACACCTTC
10	TRBV29-1	-	-	TRBJ2-7	CSVLEYEQYF	TGCAGCGTTCTTGAGTACGAGCAGTACTTC
10	TRBV29-1	TRBD1	few	TRBJ1-1	CSAGGPEAFF	TGCAGCGCAGGGGGCCCTGAAGCTTTCTTT
15	TRBV18	-	-	TRBJ1-5	CASSPLAGSNQPQHF	TGTGCCAGCTCCCCACTAGCGGGTAGCAATCAGCCCCAGCATTTT
16	TRBV25-1	TRBD2	once	TRBJ2-6	CASRTGLRERGEVLTF	TGTGCCAGCCGAACGGGGCTCCGGGAGCGGGGGGAGGTCCTGACTTTC
15	TRBV7-2	-	-	TRBJ1-3	CASSSSYGSGNTIYF	TGTGCCAGCAGCTCCAGTTACGGCTCTGGAAACACCATATATTTT
16	TRBV15	-	few	TRBJ2-1	CATRLPGSGFYNEQFF	TGTGCCACCAGGCTTCCAGGGTCGGGGTTCTACAATGAGCAGTTCTTC
16	TRBV27	-	-	TRBJ2-5	CASSPSQGQGRETQYF	TGTGCCAGCTCCCCTTCCCAGGGCCAAGGGAGGGAGACCCAGTACTTC
11	TRBV5-1	-	-	TRBJ2-5	CASSLEETQYF	TGCGCCAGCAGCTTGGAGGAGACCCAGTACTTC
13	TRBV2	TRBD2	few	TRBJ2-5	CASSADGGADQYF	TGTGCCAGCAGTGCTGACGGGGGGGCGGACCAGTACTTC
15	TRBV2	-	-	TRBJ2-3	CASSEVGLGTDTQYF	TGTGCCAGCAGTGAAGTCGGCCTCGGCACAGATACGCAGTATTTT
15	TRBV15	-	-	TRBJ1-2	CATSPMRAVNYGYTF	TGTGCCACCAGCCCAATGCGGGCAGTCAACTATGGCTACACCTTC
14	TRBV10-3	-	-	TRBJ2-2	CAISDRRNTGELFF	TGTGCCATCAGTGATAGGCGGAACACCGGGGAGCTGTTTTTT
12	TRBV30	TRBD1	-	TRBJ1-5	CALGQGDQPQHF	TGTGCCCTGGGACAGGGTGATCAGCCCCAGCATTTT
15	TRBV4-3	-	-	TRBJ2-3	CASSQELGLADTQYF	TGCGCCAGCAGCCAAGAGTTGGGTTTGGCAGATACGCAGTATTTT
11	TRBV5-6	TRBD1	few	TRBJ2-7	CASSLGGAASF	TGTGCCAGCAGCTTAGGGGGCGCAGCCAGCTTC
12	TRBV25-1	-	few	TRBJ2-5	CASSAGSETQYF	TGTGCCAGCAGTGCTGGGTCGGAGACCCAGTACTTC
14	TRBV29-1	TRBD1	few	TRBJ2-7	CSVDSGTGSYEQYF	TGCAGCGTTGATTCCGGGACAGGCTCCTACGAGCAGTACTTC
16	TRBV30	-	-	TRBJ2-5	CAWSVGLFSSQETQYF	TGTGCCTGGAGTGTAGGGCTTTTTAGCAGCCAAGAGACCCAGTACTTC
14	TRBV15	TRBD2	-	TRBJ2-3	CATSVSGGTDTQYF	TGTGCCACCAGCGTAAGCGGGGGGACAGATACGCAGTATTTT
13	TRBV30	-	-	TRBJ1-2	CAWSRDRFYGYTF	TGTGCCTGGAGTCGGGACCGCTTCTATGGCTACACCTTC
14	TRBV30	TRBD1	-	TRBJ2-7	CAWRRTGISYEQYF	TGTGCCTGGAGGCGGACAGGGATCTCCTACGAGCAGTACTTC
15	TRBV9	TRBD2	once	TRBJ2-1	CASSPGLAGSNEQFF	TGTGCCAGCAGCCCGGGACTAGCGGGGTCCAATGAGCAGTTCTTC
14	TRBV27	-	few	TRBJ2-1	CASSPQPMGGEQFF	TGTGCCAGCAGTCCCCAACCAATGGGTGGTGAGCAGTTCTTC
13	TRBV28	-	-	TRBJ2-7	CASRHGSSYEQYF	TGTGCCAGCAGACACGGGTCGTCCTACGAGCAGTACTTC
12	TRBV23-1	-	-	TRBJ2-2	CASSQCTGELFF	TGCGCCAGCAGTCAATGTACCGGGGAGCTGTTTTTT
15	TRBV30	-	-	TRBJ2-3	CAWSVPAGGVDTQYF	TGTGCCTGGAGTGTACCAGCGGGCGGGGTTGATACGCAGTATTTT